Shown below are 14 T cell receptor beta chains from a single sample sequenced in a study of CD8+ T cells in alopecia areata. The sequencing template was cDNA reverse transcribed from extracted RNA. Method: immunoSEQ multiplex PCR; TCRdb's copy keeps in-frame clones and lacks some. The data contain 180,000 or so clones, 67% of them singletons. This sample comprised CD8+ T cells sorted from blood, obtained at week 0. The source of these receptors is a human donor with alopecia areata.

CDR3 sequence: CASSYSTGHEQYF. In nucleotides, the CDR3 is TGTGCCAGCAGTTACTCAACCGGGCACGAGCAGTACTTC. This rearrangement joins TRBV6-5 to TRBJ2-7; D remains ambiguous. Germline V gene sequence: CDR1 MNHEY, CDR2 SVGAGI. V was pared by 0 bases and J by 5 bases, with 8 bases between. The CDR3 sequence is 13 residues long.

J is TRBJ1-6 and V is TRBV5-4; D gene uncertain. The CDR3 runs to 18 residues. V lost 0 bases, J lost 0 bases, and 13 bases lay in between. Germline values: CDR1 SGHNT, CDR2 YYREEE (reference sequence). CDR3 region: CASSLGTAVSSYNSPLHF. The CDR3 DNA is TGTGCCAGCAGCTTGGGGACGGCAGTAAGCTCCTATAATTCACCCCTCCACTTT.

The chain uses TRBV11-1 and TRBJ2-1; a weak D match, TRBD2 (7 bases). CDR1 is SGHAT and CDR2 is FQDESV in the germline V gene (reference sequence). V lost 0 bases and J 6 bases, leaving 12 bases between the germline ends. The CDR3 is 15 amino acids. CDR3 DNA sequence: TGTGCCAGCAGCTTAGCGGGGGGGCCGAGCAATGAGCAGTTCTTC. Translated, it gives CASSLAGGPSNEQFF.

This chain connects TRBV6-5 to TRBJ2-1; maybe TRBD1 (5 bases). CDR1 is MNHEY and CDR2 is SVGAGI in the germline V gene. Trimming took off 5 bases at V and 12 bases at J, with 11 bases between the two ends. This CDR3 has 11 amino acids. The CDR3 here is CASSRGRWQFF. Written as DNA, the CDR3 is TGTGCCAGCAGTAGGGGCCGTTGGCAGTTCTTC.

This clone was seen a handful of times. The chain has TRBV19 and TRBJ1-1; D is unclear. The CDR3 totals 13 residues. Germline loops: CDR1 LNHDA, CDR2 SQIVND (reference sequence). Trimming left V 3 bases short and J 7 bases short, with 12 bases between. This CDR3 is CASSMDLSFEAFF. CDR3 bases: TGTGCCAGTAGTATGGATCTCAGTTTTGAAGCTTTCTTT.

The DNA of the CDR3 is TGCAGCGTCCTCGAGAACACTGAAGCTTTCTTT. Protein sequence: CSVLENTEAFF. The V call is TRBV29-1, the J call TRBJ1-1; the D is unclear. The ends were cut back, 6 bases at V and 1 base at J, with 6 bases in the middle. There are 11 residues in the CDR3. Germline V gene sequence: CDR1 SQVTM, CDR2 ANQGSEA.

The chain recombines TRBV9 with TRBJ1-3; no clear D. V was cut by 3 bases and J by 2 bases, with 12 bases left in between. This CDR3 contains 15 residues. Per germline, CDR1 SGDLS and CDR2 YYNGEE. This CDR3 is CASSASGVTGNTIYF. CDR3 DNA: TGTGCCAGCAGCGCCAGTGGGGTAACTGGAAACACCATATATTTT.

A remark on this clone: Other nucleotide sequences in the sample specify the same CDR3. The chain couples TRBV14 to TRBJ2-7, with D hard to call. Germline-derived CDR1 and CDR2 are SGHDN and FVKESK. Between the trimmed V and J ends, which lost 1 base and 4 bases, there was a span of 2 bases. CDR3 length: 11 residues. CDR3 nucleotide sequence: TGTGCCAGCAGCCAAGGTTACGAGCAGTACTTC. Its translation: CASSQGYEQYF.

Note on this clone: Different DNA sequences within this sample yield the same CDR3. For the CDR3, the DNA is TGTGCCAGCAGCTTGGGTGGGACCCTCGGGGAAACCCAGTACTTC. Translation: CASSLGGTLGETQYF. This chain joins TRBV5-6 and TRBJ2-5; either TRBD1 or TRBD2 may supply D (5 bases each). Per the germline V gene, CDR1 is SGHDT and CDR2 is YYEEEE. The CDR3 totals 15 residues. Trimming took 0 bases from V and 8 from J, leaving 17 bases between them.

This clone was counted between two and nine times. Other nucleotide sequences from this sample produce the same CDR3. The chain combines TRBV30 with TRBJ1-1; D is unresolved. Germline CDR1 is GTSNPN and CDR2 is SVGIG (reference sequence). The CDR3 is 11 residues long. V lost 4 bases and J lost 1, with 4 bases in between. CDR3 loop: CAWKGNTEAFF. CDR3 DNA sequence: TGTGCCTGGAAGGGGAACACTGAAGCTTTCTTT.

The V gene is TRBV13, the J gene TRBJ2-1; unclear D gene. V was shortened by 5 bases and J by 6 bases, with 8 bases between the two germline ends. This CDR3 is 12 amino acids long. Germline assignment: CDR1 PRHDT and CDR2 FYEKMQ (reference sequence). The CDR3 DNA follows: TGTGCCAGCAGCCCCGGGCTCAATGAGCAGTTCTTC. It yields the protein CASSPGLNEQFF.

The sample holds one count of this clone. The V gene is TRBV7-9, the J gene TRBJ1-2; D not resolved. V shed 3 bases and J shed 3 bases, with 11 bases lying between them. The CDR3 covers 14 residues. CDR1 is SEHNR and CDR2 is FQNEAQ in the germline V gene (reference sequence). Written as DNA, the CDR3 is TGTGCCAGCAGCTTCAGCCGAGTTCACTATGGCTACACCTTC. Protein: CASSFSRVHYGYTF. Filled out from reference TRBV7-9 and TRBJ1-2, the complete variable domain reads DTGVSQNPRHKITKRGQNVTFRCDPISEHNRLYWYRQTLGQGPEFLTYFQNEAQLEKSRLLSDRFSAERPKGSFSTLEIQRTEQGDSAMYLCASSFSRVHYGYTFGSGTRLTVV.

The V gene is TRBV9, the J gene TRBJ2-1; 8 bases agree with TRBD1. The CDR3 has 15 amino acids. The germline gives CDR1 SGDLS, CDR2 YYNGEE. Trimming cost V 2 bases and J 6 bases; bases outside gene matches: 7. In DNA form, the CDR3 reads TGTGCCAGCAGCGTCGGGCAGGGGGCGATCAATGAGCAGTTCTTC. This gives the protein CASSVGQGAINEQFF.

CDR3 nucleotide sequence: TGTGCCTGGAATTGGGGCAGGGGGCCGTTCGATGAGCAGTTCTTC. Its protein product is CAWNWGRGPFDEQFF. V usage is TRBV30 and J usage is TRBJ2-1, with 8 nucleotides matching TRBD1. The ends lost 4 bases at V and 8 bases at J; junction bases unmatched: 13. This CDR3 has 15 amino acids. CDR1 and CDR2 from the germline V gene are GTSNPN and SVGIG (reference sequence).